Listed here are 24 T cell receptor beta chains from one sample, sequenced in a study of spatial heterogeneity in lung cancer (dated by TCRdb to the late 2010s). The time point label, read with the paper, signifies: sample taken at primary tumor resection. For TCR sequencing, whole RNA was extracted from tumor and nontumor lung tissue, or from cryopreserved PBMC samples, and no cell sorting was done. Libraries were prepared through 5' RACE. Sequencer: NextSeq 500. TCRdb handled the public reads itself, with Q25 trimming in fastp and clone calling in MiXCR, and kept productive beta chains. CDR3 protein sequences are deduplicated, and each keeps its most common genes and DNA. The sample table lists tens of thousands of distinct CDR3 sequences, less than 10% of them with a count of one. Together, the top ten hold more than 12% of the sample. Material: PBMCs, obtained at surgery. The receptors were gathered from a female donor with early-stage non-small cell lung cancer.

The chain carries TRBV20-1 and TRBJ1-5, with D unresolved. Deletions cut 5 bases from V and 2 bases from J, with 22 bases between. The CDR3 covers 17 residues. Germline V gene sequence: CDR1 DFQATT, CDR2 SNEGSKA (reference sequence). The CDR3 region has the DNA TGCAGTGCTGACCGGGGTCTCGTATCGTGGGGCAATCAGCCCCAGCATTTT. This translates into CSADRGLVSWGNQPQHF.

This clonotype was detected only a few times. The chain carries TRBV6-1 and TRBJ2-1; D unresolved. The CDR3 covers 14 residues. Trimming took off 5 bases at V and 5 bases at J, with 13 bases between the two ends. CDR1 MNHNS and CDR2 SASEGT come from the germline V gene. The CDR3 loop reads CASSPGPWDNEQFF. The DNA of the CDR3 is TGTGCCAGCAGTCCCGGGCCTTGGGACAATGAGCAGTTCTTC.

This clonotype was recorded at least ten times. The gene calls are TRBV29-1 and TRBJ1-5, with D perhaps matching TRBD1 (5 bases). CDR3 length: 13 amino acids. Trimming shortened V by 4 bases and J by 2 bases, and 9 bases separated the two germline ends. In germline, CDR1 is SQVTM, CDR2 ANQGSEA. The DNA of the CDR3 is TGCAGCGTTGGGGGCGGGGGCAATCAGCCCCAGCATTTT. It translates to CSVGGGGNQPQHF. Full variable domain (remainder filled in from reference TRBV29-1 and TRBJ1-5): SAVISQKPSRDICQRGTSLTIQCQVDSQVTMMFWYRQQPGQSLTLIATANQGSEATYESGFVIDKFPISRPNLTFSTLTVSNMSPEDSSIYLCSVGGGGNQPQHFGDGTRLSIL.

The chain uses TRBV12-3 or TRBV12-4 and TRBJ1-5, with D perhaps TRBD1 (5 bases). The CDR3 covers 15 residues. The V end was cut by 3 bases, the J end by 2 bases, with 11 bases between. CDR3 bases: TGTGCCAGCAGTTTGACTCAGGGAGGCAATCAGCCCCAGCATTTT. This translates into CASSLTQGGNQPQHF.

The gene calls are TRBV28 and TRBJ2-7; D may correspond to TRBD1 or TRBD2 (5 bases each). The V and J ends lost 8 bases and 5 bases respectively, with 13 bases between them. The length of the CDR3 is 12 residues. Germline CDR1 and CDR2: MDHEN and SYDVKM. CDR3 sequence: CASGDLHNEQYF. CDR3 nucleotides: TGTGCCAGCGGGGACCTCCACAACGAGCAGTACTTC.

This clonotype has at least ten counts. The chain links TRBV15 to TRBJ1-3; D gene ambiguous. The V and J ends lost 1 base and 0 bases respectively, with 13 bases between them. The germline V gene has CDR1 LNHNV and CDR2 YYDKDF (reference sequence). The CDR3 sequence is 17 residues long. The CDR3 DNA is TGTGCCACCAGCAGAGGGGCAGGACGGGGCTCTGGAAACACCATATATTTT. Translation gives CATSRGAGRGSGNTIYF.

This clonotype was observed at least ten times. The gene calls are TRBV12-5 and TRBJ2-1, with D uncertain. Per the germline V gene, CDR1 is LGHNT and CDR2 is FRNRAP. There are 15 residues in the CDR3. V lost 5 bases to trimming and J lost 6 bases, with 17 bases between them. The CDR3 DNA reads TGTGCTAGTGGTGCGACCCTCTTTGAACCCAATGAGCAGTTCTTC. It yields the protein CASGATLFEPNEQFF.

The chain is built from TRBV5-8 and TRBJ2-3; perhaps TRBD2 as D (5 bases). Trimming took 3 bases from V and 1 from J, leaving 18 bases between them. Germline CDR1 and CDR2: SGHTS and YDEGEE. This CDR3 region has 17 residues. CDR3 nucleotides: TGTGCCAGCAGCTGGAGGTCCGGGATAGGTGGCACAGATACGCAGTATTTT. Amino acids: CASSWRSGIGGTDTQYF.

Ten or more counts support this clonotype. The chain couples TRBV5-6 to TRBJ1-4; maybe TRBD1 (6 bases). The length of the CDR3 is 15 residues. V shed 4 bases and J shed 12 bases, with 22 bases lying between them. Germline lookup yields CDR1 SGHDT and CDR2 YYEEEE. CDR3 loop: CASSPPTGKSGELFF. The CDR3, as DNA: TGTGCCAGCAGCCCACCGACAGGCAAGTCAGGGGAACTGTTTTTT.

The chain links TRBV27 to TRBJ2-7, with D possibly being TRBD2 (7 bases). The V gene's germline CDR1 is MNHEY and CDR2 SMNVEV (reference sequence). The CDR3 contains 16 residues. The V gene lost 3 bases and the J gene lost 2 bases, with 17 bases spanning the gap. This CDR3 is CASSFASTGGPYEQYF. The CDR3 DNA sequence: TGTGCCAGCAGTTTCGCGTCAACGGGGGGCCCCTACGAGCAGTACTTC.

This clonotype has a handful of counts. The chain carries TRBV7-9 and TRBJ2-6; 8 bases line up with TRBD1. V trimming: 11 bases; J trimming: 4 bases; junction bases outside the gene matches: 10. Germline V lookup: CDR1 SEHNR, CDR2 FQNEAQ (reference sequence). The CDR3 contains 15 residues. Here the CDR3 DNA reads TGTGCCCCGGCTCAGGGGGCTTCGGGGGCCAACGTCCTGACTTTC. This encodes CAPAQGASGANVLTF.

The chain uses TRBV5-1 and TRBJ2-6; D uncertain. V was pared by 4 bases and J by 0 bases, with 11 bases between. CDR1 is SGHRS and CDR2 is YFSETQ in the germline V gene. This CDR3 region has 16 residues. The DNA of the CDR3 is TGCGCCAGCAGCCCGGTGGGAAGCTCTGGGGCCAACGTCCTGACTTTC. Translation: CASSPVGSSGANVLTF. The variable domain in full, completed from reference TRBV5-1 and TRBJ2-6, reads KAGVTQTPRYLIKTRGQQVTLSCSPISGHRSVSWYQQTPGQGLQFLFEYFSETQRNKGNFPGRFSGRQFSNSRSEMNVSTLELGDSALYLCASSPVGSSGANVLTFGAGSRLTVL.

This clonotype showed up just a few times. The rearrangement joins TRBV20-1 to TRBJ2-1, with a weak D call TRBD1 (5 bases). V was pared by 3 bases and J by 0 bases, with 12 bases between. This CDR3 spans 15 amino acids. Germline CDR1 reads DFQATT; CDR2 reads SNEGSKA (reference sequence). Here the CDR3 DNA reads TGCAGTGCTAGTAGGGGAACTGTCTCCTACAATGAGCAGTTCTTC. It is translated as CSASRGTVSYNEQFF.

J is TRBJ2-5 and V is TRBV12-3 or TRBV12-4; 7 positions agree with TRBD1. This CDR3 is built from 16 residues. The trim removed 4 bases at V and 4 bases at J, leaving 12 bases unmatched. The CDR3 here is CASSSTRTGRRETQYF. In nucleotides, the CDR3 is TGTGCCAGCAGTTCGACAAGGACAGGCCGGAGAGAGACCCAGTACTTC.

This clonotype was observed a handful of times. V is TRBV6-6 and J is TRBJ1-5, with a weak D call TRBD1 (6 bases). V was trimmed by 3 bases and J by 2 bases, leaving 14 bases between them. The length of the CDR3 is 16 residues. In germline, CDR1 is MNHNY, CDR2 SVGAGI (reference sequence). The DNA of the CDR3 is TGTGCCAGCAGTTATTTGCAGGGGCAGGGCAATCAGCCCCAGCATTTT. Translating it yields CASSYLQGQGNQPQHF.

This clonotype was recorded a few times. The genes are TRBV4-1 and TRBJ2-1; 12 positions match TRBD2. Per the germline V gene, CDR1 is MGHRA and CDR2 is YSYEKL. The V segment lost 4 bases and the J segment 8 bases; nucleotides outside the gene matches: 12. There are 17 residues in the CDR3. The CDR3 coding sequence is TGCGCCAGCAGCCCCCTGAGGACTAGCGGGGTCGTGGATGAGCAGTTCTTC. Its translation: CASSPLRTSGVVDEQFF.

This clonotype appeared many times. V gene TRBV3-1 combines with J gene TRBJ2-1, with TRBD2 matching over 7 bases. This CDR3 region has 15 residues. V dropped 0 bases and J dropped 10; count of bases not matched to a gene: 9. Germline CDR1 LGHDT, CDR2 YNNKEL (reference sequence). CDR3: CASSQDTAQLAEQFF. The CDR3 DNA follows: TGTGCCAGCAGCCAAGATACCGCCCAACTAGCGGAGCAGTTCTTC.

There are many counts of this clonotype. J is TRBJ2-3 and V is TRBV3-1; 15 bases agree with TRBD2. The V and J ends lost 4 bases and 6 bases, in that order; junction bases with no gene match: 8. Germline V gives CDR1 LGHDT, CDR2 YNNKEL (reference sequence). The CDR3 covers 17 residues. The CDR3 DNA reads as TGTGCCAGCAGCCTGGGACTAGCGGGGGGCCCCAGGGATACGCAGTATTTT. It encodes CASSLGLAGGPRDTQYF.

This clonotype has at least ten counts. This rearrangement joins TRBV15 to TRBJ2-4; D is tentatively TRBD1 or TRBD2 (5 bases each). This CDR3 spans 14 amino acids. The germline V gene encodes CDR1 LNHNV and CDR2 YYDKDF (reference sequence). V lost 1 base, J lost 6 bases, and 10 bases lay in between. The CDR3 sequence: CATSRGGERNIQYF. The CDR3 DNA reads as TGTGCCACCAGCAGAGGAGGGGAGCGAAACATTCAGTACTTC.

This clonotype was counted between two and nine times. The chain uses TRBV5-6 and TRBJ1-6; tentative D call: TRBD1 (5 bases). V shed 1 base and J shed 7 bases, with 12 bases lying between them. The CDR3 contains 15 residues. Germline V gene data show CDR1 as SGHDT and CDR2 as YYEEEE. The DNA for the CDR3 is TGTGCCAGCAGCTTGCGGGACTTGGGGAATTCACCCCTCCACTTT. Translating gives CASSLRDLGNSPLHF.

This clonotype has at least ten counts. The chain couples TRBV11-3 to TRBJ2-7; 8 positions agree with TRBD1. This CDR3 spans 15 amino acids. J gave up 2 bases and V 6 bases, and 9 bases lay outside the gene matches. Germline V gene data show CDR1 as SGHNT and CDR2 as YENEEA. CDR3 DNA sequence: TGTGCCAGCAGTCAAGCGACAGGGGAAGCCTACGAGCAGTACTTC. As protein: CASSQATGEAYEQYF.

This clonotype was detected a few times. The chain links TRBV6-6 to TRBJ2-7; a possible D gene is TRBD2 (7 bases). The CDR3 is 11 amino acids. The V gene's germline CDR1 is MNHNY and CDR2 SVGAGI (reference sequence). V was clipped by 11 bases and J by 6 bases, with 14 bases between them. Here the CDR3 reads CASEGGGEQYV. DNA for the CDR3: TGTGCCTCGGAGGGGGGGGGCGAGCAGTACGTC.

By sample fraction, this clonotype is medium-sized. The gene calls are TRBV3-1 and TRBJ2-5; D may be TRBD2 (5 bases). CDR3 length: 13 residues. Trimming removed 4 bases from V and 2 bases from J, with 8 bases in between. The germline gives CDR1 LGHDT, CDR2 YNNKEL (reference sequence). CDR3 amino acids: CASSPPGQETQYF. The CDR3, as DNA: TGTGCCAGCAGCCCCCCGGGACAAGAGACCCAGTACTTC.

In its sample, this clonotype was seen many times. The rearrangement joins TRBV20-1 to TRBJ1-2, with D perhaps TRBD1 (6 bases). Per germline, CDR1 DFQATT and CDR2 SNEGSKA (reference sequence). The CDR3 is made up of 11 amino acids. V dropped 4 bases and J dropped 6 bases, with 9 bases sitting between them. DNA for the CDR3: TGCAGTGCTAACGACAGGAATGGCTACACCTTC. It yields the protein CSANDRNGYTF.